These T cell receptor beta chains were read from a single sample in a study of cytomegalovirus exposure and HLA in healthy donors. The table came from immunoSEQ multiplex PCR; TCRdb's copy has only in-frame clones and leaves some out. Here the sample spans roughly 160,000 clones, 80% to 90% being singletons. The material sequenced was PBMCs. The receptors shown here come from a man over 45 in good health and CMV-seropositive. The CDR3 runs from the conserved cysteine through the conserved F or W. Each record gives: J gene, D gene, V gene, clone size, CDR3 protein, CDR3 DNA. D genes are given only for firm matches. For some rows the clone size is stated as once, few or many, or as a class when expanded; others skip it.

>TRBJ2-7|NA|TRBV7-9|NA
CASSFPRGGDATYEQYF
TGTGCCAGCAGCTTCCCCCGAGGAGGGGACGCAACCTACGAGCAGTACTTC
>TRBJ1-1|TRBD1|TRBV5-4|NA
CASTMGQGNTEAFF
TGTGCCAGCACCATGGGACAGGGGAACACTGAAGCTTTCTTT
>TRBJ2-1|NA|TRBV25-1|NA
CASSETSRLGNEQFF
TGTGCCAGCAGTGAAACTAGCAGACTGGGGAATGAGCAGTTCTTC
>TRBJ2-7|TRBD2|TRBV7-9|NA
CASSLSVGGPFHEQYF
TGTGCCAGCAGCTTATCAGTGGGAGGGCCGTTTCACGAGCAGTACTTC
>TRBJ2-7|TRBD1|TRBV29-1|NA
CSVRTGEQDEQYF
TGCAGCGTGAGGACAGGGGAGCAGGACGAGCAGTACTTC
>TRBJ2-7|TRBD1|TRBV28|NA
CASRRQGRTYEQYF
TGTGCCAGCAGAAGACAGGGTAGGACCTACGAGCAGTACTTC
>TRBJ2-1|NA|TRBV11-2|NA
CASSLDTRWDEQFF
TGTGCCAGCAGCTTAGATACGAGGTGGGATGAGCAGTTCTTC
>TRBJ2-3|TRBD1|TRBV7-3|NA
CASSATQGDTQYF
TGTGCCAGCAGCGCAACACAGGGGGATACGCAGTATTTT
>TRBJ2-3|NA|TRBV5-1|NA
CASSLGPSTDTQYF
TGCGCCAGCAGCTTGGGGCCTAGCACAGATACGCAGTATTTT
>TRBJ1-3|NA|TRBV27|NA
CASSLGPSLGNTIYF
TGTGCCAGCAGTTTAGGGCCCTCCCTAGGAAACACCATATATTTT
>TRBJ1-3|TRBD1|TRBV25-1|NA
CASTTTGGPGNTIYF
TGTGCCAGCACCACGACAGGGGGGCCTGGAAACACCATATATTTT
>TRBJ2-6|NA|TRBV7-3|NA
CASSPDRLGANVLTF
TGTGCCAGCAGCCCAGACCGACTCGGGGCCAACGTCCTGACTTTC
>TRBJ2-3|NA|TRBV6-5|NA
CASSSQSTDTQYF
TGTGCCAGCAGTTCGCAGAGCACAGATACGCAGTATTTT
>TRBJ1-1|NA|TRBV5-5|NA
CASSVLGGGTEAFF
TGTGCCAGCTCCGTTCTTGGGGGGGGCACTGAAGCTTTCTTT
>TRBJ1-5|TRBD1|TRBV6-5|NA
CASSYRTGDQPQHF
TGTGCCAGCAGTTACCGGACAGGAGACCAGCCCCAGCATTTT
>TRBJ2-1|TRBD2|TRBV7-3|NA
CASSSGGAYNEQFF
TGTGCCAGCAGCAGCGGGGGGGCCTACAATGAGCAGTTCTTC
>TRBJ1-2|NA|TRBV25-1|NA
CASRGTSHGYTF
TGTGCCAGCAGAGGGACATCCCATGGCTACACCTTC
>TRBJ1-4|NA|TRBV6-5|NA
CASSYWRRSEKLFF
TGTGCCAGCAGTTACTGGCGGCGTAGCGAAAAACTGTTTTTT
>TRBJ2-7|TRBD2|TRBV10-3|NA
CAISADLGLAGGRDEQYF
TGTGCCATCAGTGCCGATTTGGGACTAGCGGGGGGCAGGGACGAGCAGTACTTC
>TRBJ1-2|NA|TRBV9|NA
CASSEQGTYGYTF
TGTGCCAGCAGCGAACAGGGAACCTATGGCTACACCTTC
>TRBJ2-3|NA|TRBV7-9|NA
CASSLALGGPTDTQYF
TGTGCCAGCAGCTTAGCATTGGGGGGGCCCACAGATACGCAGTATTTT
>TRBJ1-6|NA|TRBV6-1|NA
CASSDKSSYNSPLHF
TGTGCCAGCAGTGACAAGAGCTCCTATAATTCACCCCTCCACTTT
>TRBJ2-5|TRBD1|TRBV30|NA
CAWRGQGQETQYF
TGTGCCTGGAGGGGACAGGGCCAAGAGACCCAGTACTTC
>TRBJ2-5|TRBD2|TRBV4-3|NA
CASSQGHAGGPETQYF
TGCGCCAGCAGCCAAGGTCATGCGGGGGGGCCGGAGACCCAGTACTTC
>TRBJ1-2|NA|TRBV29-1|NA
CSVRGGDNYGYTF
TGCAGCGTCCGAGGGGGGGATAACTATGGCTACACCTTC
>TRBJ1-2|TRBD1|TRBV2|NA
CASSVAGTGIDYGYTF
TGTGCCAGCAGTGTCGCCGGGACAGGGATCGACTATGGCTACACCTTC
>TRBJ2-1|TRBD1|TRBV7-3|NA
CASSAQGFDEQFF
TGTGCCAGCAGCGCACAGGGGTTCGATGAGCAGTTCTTC
>TRBJ1-2|NA|TRBV30|NA
CAWGANLPSYGYTF
TGTGCCTGGGGGGCCAACCTACCTAGCTATGGCTACACCTTC
>TRBJ1-4|NA|TRBV28|NA
CASRPYGQILEKLFF
TGTGCCAGCAGGCCATACGGACAGATACTCGAAAAACTGTTTTTT
>TRBJ2-7|TRBD2|TRBV29-1|NA
CSAEGRGDSEQYF
TGCAGCGCAGAGGGGCGGGGGGATAGCGAGCAGTACTTC
>TRBJ1-5|NA|TRBV30|NA
CAWSVWGANQPQHF
TGTGCCTGGAGTGTCTGGGGAGCTAATCAGCCCCAGCATTTT
>TRBJ2-7|TRBD1|TRBV6-5|NA
CASSYRGQGSSGQYF
TGTGCCAGCAGTTACCGGGGACAGGGGAGTTCTGGGCAGTACTTC
>TRBJ1-4|NA|TRBV30|NA
CAWSVRGVLGKLFF
TGTGCCTGGAGTGTACGGGGGGTTCTGGGGAAACTGTTTTTT
>TRBJ2-2|TRBD2|TRBV7-2|NA
CALAGVSGELFF
TGTGCCCTAGCGGGAGTGTCCGGGGAGCTGTTTTTT
>TRBJ2-5|NA|TRBV2|NA
CASGPHGTQYF
TGTGCCAGCGGGCCCCACGGGACCCAGTACTTC
>TRBJ1-1|NA|TRBV6-5|NA
CASSYSQGDTEAFF
TGTGCCAGCAGTTACTCGCAGGGTGACACTGAAGCTTTCTTT
>TRBJ1-1|TRBD1|TRBV7-6|NA
CASSLADRADTEAFF
TGTGCCAGCAGCTTAGCGGACAGGGCGGACACTGAAGCTTTCTTT
>TRBJ1-4|TRBD1|TRBV4-3|NA
CASSLLRGQGEKLFF
TGCGCCAGCAGCCTTCTCAGGGGGCAGGGGGAAAAACTGTTTTTT
>TRBJ2-7|NA|TRBV9|NA
CASSVGGAGPYEQYF
TGTGCCAGCAGCGTAGGGGGAGCAGGCCCCTACGAGCAGTACTTC
>TRBJ2-2|TRBD2|TRBV5-1|NA
CASSSLLTSGINTGELFF
TGCGCCAGCAGCTCCCTCCTGACTAGCGGAATAAACACCGGGGAGCTGTTTTTT
>TRBJ2-3|TRBD2|TRBV11-3|NA
CASSFTSGGTQYF
TGTGCCAGCAGCTTCACTAGCGGGGGGACGCAGTATTTT
>TRBJ1-3|NA|TRBV15|NA
CATSRGTARNTIYF
TGTGCCACCAGCAGAGGGACAGCTAGAAACACCATATATTTT
>TRBJ2-7|TRBD2|TRBV7-2|NA
CASSVSGNTYEQYF
TGTGCCAGCAGCGTTAGCGGGAACACCTACGAGCAGTACTTC
>TRBJ1-3|NA|TRBV10-3|NA
CAISNTGPLSGNTIYF
TGTGCCATCAGCAATACAGGGCCCCTCTCTGGAAACACCATATATTTT
>TRBJ1-6|NA|TRBV5-1|NA
CASSFDSFNSPLHF
TGCGCCAGCAGCTTCGACAGTTTTAATTCACCCCTCCACTTT
>TRBJ1-1|TRBD1|TRBV6-1|NA
CASTRQGVQSEAFF
TGTGCCAGCACCCGACAGGGGGTTCAGAGTGAAGCTTTCTTT
>TRBJ2-7|NA|TRBV6-5|NA
CASSHNQGIEQYF
TGTGCCAGCAGTCATAATCAGGGGATCGAGCAGTACTTC
>TRBJ2-3|TRBD1|TRBV5-1|NA
CASSLTPATGTGSDTQYF
TGCGCCAGCAGCTTAACCCCGGCAACCGGGACAGGGTCAGATACGCAGTATTTT
>TRBJ1-5|TRBD1|TRBV5-6|few
CASSLQGASNQPQHF
TGTGCCAGCAGCTTGCAGGGGGCTAGCAATCAGCCCCAGCATTTT
>TRBJ1-4|NA|TRBV5-1|NA
CASSLAGIKSEKLFF
TGCGCCAGCAGCTTGGCCGGTATAAAAAGTGAAAAACTGTTTTTT
>TRBJ2-2|NA|TRBV6-1|NA
CASSQGIGTGELFF
TGTGCCAGCAGTCAGGGGATTGGCACCGGGGAGCTGTTTTTT
>TRBJ2-3|NA|TRBV27|NA
CASSWSRDSDTQYF
TGTGCCAGCAGTTGGTCCAGGGACTCAGATACGCAGTATTTT
>TRBJ2-3|TRBD2|TRBV9|NA
CASSAPGSLAGTTDTQYF
TGTGCCAGCAGCGCCCCCGGATCGCTAGCGGGAACCACAGATACGCAGTATTTT
>TRBJ1-5|TRBD1|TRBV6-1|NA
CASSEWGGQGVVGPQHF
TGTGCCAGCAGTGAATGGGGCGGACAGGGGGTTGTGGGGCCCCAGCATTTT
>TRBJ2-1|TRBD2|TRBV11-2|NA
CASSLAAGGRRNEQFF
TGTGCCAGCAGCTTAGCAGCGGGAGGGAGGAGGAATGAGCAGTTCTTC
>TRBJ2-3|NA|TRBV5-1|NA
CASSHYEGELTDTQYF
TGCGCCAGCAGCCACTATGAGGGAGAGTTGACAGATACGCAGTATTTT
>TRBJ2-5|TRBD2|TRBV4-2|NA
CASSQEVAGGVGETQYF
TGTGCCAGCAGCCAAGAAGTAGCGGGGGGGGTTGGAGAGACCCAGTACTTC
>TRBJ2-7|TRBD2|TRBV7-9|NA
CASSALAGSYEQYF
TGTGCCAGCAGCGCACTAGCGGGGTCCTACGAGCAGTACTTC
>TRBJ1-2|TRBD1|TRBV6-5|NA
CASSRDRVNYGYTF
TGTGCCAGCAGCCGGGACAGGGTTAACTATGGCTACACCTTC